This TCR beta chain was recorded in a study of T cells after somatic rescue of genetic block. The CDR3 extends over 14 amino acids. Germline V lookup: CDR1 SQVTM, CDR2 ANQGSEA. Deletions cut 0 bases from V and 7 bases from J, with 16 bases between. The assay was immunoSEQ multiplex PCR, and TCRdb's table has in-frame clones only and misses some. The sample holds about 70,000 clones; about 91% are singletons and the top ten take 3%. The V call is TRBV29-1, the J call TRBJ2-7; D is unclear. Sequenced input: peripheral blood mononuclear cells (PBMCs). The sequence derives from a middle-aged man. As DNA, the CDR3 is TGCAGCGTTGAAGACTTTAGTACGTCTCGAGAGCAGTACTTC. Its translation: CSVEDFSTSREQYF.